This T cell receptor (beta chain) was captured in a study of response to subunit inactivated influenza vaccine. TCRdb re-derived calls from the RT-PCR reads in MiXCR, one entry per CDR3 protein. The repertoire has 650,000 to 700,000 distinct CDR3 sequences, 15% to 17% of them found once; the top ten carry 11%. CDR1 and CDR2 from the germline V gene are WSHSY and SAAADI. CDR3 length: 13 amino acids. J gave up 3 bases and V 7 bases, and 3 bases lay outside the gene matches. The material was PBMCs from blood, obtained 12 days after vaccination. The rearrangement uses TRBV10-2 and TRBJ2-1; 7 nucleotides match TRBD2. This TCR came from a man aged 50 or older who received an inactivated influenza vaccine. The CDR3 DNA is TGCGCCAGCAAGGGGACTAACTACAATGAGCAGTTCTTC. This encodes CASKGTNYNEQFF.